The sequence of this T cell receptor beta chain was determined in a study of identical twins. Each CDR3 protein gets one entry after TCRdb re-called the 5' RACE reads with MiXCR. The repertoire includes 570,000 or so distinct CDR3 sequences, approximately 9.6% of them detected once, and around 3.2% sits in the top ten. Only a few counts were recorded for this clonotype. This sample was shared with a second study, whose subject was yellow fever vaccine responses in identical twins.

Material: PBMCs. The receptor was derived from a woman between 18 and 29 years old in good health.

The CDR3 here is CASSSGTSSEQYF. The CDR3, as DNA: TGTGCCAGCAGCTCAGGGACTAGTAGCGAGCAGTACTTC. V usage is TRBV7-3 and J usage is TRBJ2-7; 8 nucleotides agree with TRBD2. The CDR3 is 13 residues long. J lost 6 bases, V lost 4 bases, and 5 bases had no gene match. CDR1 and CDR2 from the germline V gene are SGHTA and FQGTGA.